This T cell receptor beta chain is drawn from a study of cytomegalovirus exposure and HLA in healthy donors. The assay was immunoSEQ multiplex PCR, and TCRdb's table has in-frame clones only and misses some. Of over 200,000 clones in the sample, over 75% were seen once. Findings of the study overall: There were some public TCRs occurring in many donors, but most TCR sequences were rare. In vitro confirmation showed three CMV-associated chains to be CMV antigen specific. Cytomegalovirus association was assigned to about 150 TCR beta chains.

For this clone: What it binds is unknown.

CDR1 is LNHDA and CDR2 is SQIVND in the germline V gene (reference sequence). The CDR3 is 16 amino acids. Trimming shortened V by 2 bases and J by 6 bases, and 16 bases separated the two germline ends. The sequenced material came from PBMCs. The rearrangement joins TRBV19 to TRBJ2-2; D perhaps matches TRBD2 (6 bases). The sequence derives from a young woman in good health and CMV-seropositive. CDR3 loop: CASSIMTSSRAGELFF. For the CDR3, the DNA is TGTGCCAGTAGTATAATGACTAGTAGTCGGGCCGGGGAGCTGTTTTTT.